This paragraph covers one T cell receptor beta chain sequence. The antigen remains undetermined. The table came from immunoSEQ multiplex PCR; TCRdb's copy has only in-frame clones and leaves some out. The profile shows about 55,000 clones, 65% to 85% of them singletons. The data are from a study of T cell responses to AZD1222 COVID-19 vaccine. CDR1 and CDR2 (germline): KGHSH, LQKENI. V was trimmed by 0 bases and J by 0 bases, leaving 8 bases between them. This CDR3 is built from 16 residues. Study-wide results and limits: It was only after the peak T cell response that any repertoires were sampled. Donors skewed white British and female; clonal diversity was possibly underestimated.

V and J are TRBV18 and TRBJ1-4; tentatively, D is TRBD1 (5 bases). This receptor was taken from an adult in good health. Sample: peripheral blood, taken on day 0 of AZD1222 vaccination. CDR3: CASSPPGGSTNEKLFF. The DNA of the CDR3 is TGTGCCAGCTCACCACCGGGGGGTTCAACTAATGAAAAACTGTTTTTT.